The rows below give T cell receptor beta chains drawn from one sample of a study of blood T cell repertoires in COVID-19. Generated by immunoSEQ multiplex PCR, the TCRdb table keeps only in-frame clones and is missing some. The sample yields roughly 230,000 clones, about 80% seen once. Sequenced input: peripheral blood. All receptors come from a woman aged 45-65 years with acute or convalescent COVID-19. Both conserved end residues are part of each CDR3. D genes are given only for firm matches. Not every row has a clone size; where given, it reads once, few, many or a size class.

j_call | clone_size | v_call | d_call | cdr3_aa | cdr3_nt
TRBJ2-7 | NA | TRBV28 | TRBD2 | CASSPGLAGEQYF | TGTGCCAGCAGTCCGGGACTAGCGGGAGAGCAGTACTTC
TRBJ2-5 | NA | TRBV6-6 | TRBD2 | CASSYGSGGMETQYF | TGTGCCAGCAGTTACGGTAGCGGGGGGATGGAGACCCAGTACTTC
TRBJ1-1 | NA | TRBV7-9 | NA | CASSLGQNTEAFF | TGTGCCAGCAGCCTCGGACAGAACACTGAAGCTTTCTTT
TRBJ2-2 | NA | TRBV7-9 | TRBD1 | CASSPGTGGSGELFF | TGTGCCAGCAGCCCTGGGACAGGGGGCTCCGGGGAGCTGTTTTTT
TRBJ1-1 | NA | TRBV11-2 | NA | CASSYTLNTEAFF | TGTGCCAGCAGCTACACACTGAACACTGAAGCTTTCTTT
TRBJ2-1 | once | TRBV11-1 | TRBD2 | CASSLFQRGPRNEQFF | TGTGCCAGCAGCTTATTTCAGCGGGGGCCGAGGAATGAGCAGTTCTTC
TRBJ2-7 | NA | TRBV20-1 | NA | CSASRGAAYEQYF | TGCAGTGCTAGTCGGGGGGCCGCCTACGAGCAGTACTTC
TRBJ1-2 | NA | TRBV18 | NA | CASSPPTSGSYGYTF | TGTGCCAGCTCACCCCCGACATCGGGGAGCTATGGCTACACCTTC
TRBJ2-3 | NA | TRBV28 | NA | CASRSPQSGDTQYF | TGTGCCAGCCGCAGTCCTCAGTCGGGAGATACGCAGTATTTT
TRBJ1-1 | NA | TRBV9 | TRBD1 | CASSTTGYTEAFF | TGTGCCAGCAGCACGACAGGGTACACTGAAGCTTTCTTT
TRBJ1-2 | NA | TRBV12-5 | NA | CASGLFPTGYGYTF | TGTGCTAGTGGTTTGTTCCCGACAGGATATGGCTACACCTTC
TRBJ2-3 | NA | TRBV27 | NA | CASSLGPDTQYF | TGTGCCAGCAGTTTAGGGCCAGATACGCAGTATTTT
TRBJ2-3 | NA | TRBV9 | TRBD2 | CASSVGGVAGDTQYF | TGTGCCAGCAGCGTAGGGGGGGTAGCGGGAGATACGCAGTATTTT
TRBJ2-7 | once | TRBV14 | NA | CASSQESARAYEQYF | TGTGCCAGCAGCCAAGAGAGCGCCAGGGCCTACGAGCAGTACTTC
TRBJ1-6 | few | TRBV19 | NA | CASSIGGNSYNSPLHF | TGTGCCAGTAGTATCGGGGGGAACTCCTATAATTCACCCCTCCACTTT
TRBJ1-4 | NA | TRBV15 | TRBD1 | CATSRLGQVEKLFF | TGTGCCACCAGCAGATTGGGACAGGTTGAAAAACTGTTTTTT
TRBJ2-3 | NA | TRBV5-6 | NA | CASSRGLSTDTQYF | TGTGCCAGCAGCCGGGGACTGTCCACAGATACGCAGTATTTT
TRBJ2-7 | NA | TRBV19 | TRBD1 | CASSKMPGQSSHEQYF | TGTGCCAGTAGTAAAATGCCGGGACAGAGCTCCCACGAGCAGTACTTC
TRBJ2-5 | NA | TRBV19 | TRBD2 | CASSGGLAGGLVEETQYF | TGTGCCAGTAGTGGGGGACTAGCGGGAGGGCTCGTGGAAGAGACCCAGTACTTC
TRBJ1-6 | NA | TRBV7-2 | NA | CASREPGPTSPLHF | TGTGCCAGCAGAGAACCAGGGCCGACTTCACCCCTCCACTTT
TRBJ1-2 | NA | TRBV7-8 | TRBD1 | CASSLRGQGIANYGYTF | TGTGCCAGCAGCTTAAGGGGACAGGGGATAGCTAACTATGGCTACACCTTC
TRBJ1-6 | NA | TRBV6-6 | NA | CASSFEGGSPLHF | TGTGCCAGCAGTTTTGAAGGAGGATCACCCCTCCACTTT
TRBJ2-1 | NA | TRBV2 | NA | CASSPTSQDSEQFF | TGTGCCAGCAGTCCCACGAGTCAGGACAGTGAGCAGTTCTTC
TRBJ2-2 | NA | TRBV20-1 | NA | CSASRSDPGRTGELFF | TGCAGTGCTAGTAGATCCGACCCGGGAAGGACCGGGGAGCTGTTTTTT
TRBJ1-1 | NA | TRBV19 | NA | CASSIPAEAFF | TGTGCCAGTAGTATCCCCGCTGAAGCTTTCTTT